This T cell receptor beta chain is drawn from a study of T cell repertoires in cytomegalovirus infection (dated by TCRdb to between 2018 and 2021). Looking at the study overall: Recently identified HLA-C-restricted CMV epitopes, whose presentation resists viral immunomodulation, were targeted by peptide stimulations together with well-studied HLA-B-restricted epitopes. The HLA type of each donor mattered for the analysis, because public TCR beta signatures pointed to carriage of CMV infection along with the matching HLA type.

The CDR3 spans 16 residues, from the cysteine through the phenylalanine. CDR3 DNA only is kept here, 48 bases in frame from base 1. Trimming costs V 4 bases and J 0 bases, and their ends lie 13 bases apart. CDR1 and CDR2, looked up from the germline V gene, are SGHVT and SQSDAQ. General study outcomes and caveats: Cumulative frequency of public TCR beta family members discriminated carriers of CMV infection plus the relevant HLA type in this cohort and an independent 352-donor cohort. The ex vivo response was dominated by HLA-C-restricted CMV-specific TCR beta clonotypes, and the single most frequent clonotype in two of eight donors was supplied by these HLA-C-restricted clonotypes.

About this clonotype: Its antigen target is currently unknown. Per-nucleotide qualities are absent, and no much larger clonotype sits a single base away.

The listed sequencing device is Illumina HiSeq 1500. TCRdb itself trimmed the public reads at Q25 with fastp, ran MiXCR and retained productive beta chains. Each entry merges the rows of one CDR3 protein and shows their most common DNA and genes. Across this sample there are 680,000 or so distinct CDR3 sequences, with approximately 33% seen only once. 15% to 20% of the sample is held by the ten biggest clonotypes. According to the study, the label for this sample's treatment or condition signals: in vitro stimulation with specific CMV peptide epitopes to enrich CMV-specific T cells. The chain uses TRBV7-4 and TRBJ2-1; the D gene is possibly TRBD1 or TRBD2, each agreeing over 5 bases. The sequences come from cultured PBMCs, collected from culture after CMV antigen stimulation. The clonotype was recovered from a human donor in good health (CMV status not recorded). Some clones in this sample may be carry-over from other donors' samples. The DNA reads TGTGCCAGCAGCTCGCCGGGACCCCCCTCCTACAATGAGCAGTTCTTC. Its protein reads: CASSSPGPPSYNEQFF. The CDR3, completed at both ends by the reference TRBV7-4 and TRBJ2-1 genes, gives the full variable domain GAGVSQSPRYKVAKRGRDVALRCDSISGHVTLYWYRQTLGQGSEVLTYSQSDAQRDKSGRPSGRFSAERPERSVSTLKIQRTEQGDSAVYLCASSSPGPPSYNEQFFGPGTRLTVL.